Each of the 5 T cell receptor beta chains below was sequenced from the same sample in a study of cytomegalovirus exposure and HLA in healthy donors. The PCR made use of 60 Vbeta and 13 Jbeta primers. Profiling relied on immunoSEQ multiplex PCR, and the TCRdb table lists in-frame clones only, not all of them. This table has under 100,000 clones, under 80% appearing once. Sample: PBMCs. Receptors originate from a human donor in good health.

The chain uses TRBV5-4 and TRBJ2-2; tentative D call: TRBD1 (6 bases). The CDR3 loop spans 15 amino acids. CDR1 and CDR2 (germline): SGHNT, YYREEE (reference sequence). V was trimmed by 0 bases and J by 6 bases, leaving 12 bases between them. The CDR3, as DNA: TGTGCCAGCAGCTTGGTGCAGGGGAGCTCCGGGGAGCTGTTTTTT. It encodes CASSLVQGSSGELFF. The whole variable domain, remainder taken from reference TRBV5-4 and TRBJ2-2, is ETGVTQSPTHLIKTRGQQVTLRCSSQSGHNTVSWYQQALGQGPQFIFQYYREEENGRGNFPPRFSGLQFPNYSSELNVNALELDDSALYLCASSLVQGSSGELFFGEGSRLTVL.

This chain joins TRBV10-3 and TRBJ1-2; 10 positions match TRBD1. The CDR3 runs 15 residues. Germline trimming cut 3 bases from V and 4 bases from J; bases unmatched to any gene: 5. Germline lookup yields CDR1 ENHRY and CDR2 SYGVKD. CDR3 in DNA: TGTGCCATCAGTGAAGGGACAGGGGTCCTCTATGGCTACACCTTC. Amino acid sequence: CAISEGTGVLYGYTF.

The CDR3: CASSDASGSYNEQFF. The DNA of the CDR3 is TGTGCCAGCAGCGACGCTAGCGGCTCCTACAATGAGCAGTTCTTC. V and J are TRBV9 and TRBJ2-1, with 7 bases that match TRBD2. The CDR3 extends over 15 amino acids. Germline values: CDR1 SGDLS, CDR2 YYNGEE. Trimming cost V 3 bases and J 0 bases; bases outside gene matches: 3.

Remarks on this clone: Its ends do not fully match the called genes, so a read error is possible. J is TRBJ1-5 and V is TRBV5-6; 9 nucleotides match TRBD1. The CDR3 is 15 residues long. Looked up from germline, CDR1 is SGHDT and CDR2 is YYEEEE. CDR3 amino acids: CASSRRDRVHQPQNF. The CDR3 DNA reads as TGTGCCAGCAGCCGCCGGGACAGGGTTCATCAGCCCCAGAATTTT. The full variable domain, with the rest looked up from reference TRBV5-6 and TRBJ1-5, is DAGVTQSPTHLIKTRGQQVTLRCSPKSGHDTVSWYQQALGQGPQFIFQYYEEEERQRGNFPDRFSGHQFPNYSSELNVNALLLGDSALYLCASSRRDRVHQPQNFGDGTRLSIL.

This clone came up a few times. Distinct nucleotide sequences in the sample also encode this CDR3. Here the CDR3 DNA reads TGCAGTGCTCGACAGGGATACGAGCAGTACTTC. This gives the protein CSARQGYEQYF. The V call is TRBV20-1, the J call TRBJ2-7; 7 nucleotides line up with TRBD1. With V trimmed by 5 bases and J by 4 bases, 2 bases remained unmatched. CDR3 length equals 11 residues. CDR1 and CDR2 from the germline V gene are DFQATT and SNEGSKA (reference sequence).